This T cell receptor beta chain emerged from a study of identical twins. The CDR3 consists of 14 residues. Germline CDR1 and CDR2: MNHEY and SVGAGI. Trimming stripped 4 bases from V and 6 bases from J, with 15 bases between. Overall study results and limits: Carriage of fewer insertions was seen in abundant cord blood beta clonotypes, whereas memory repertoires showed none. For monozygotic twins, models underestimated out-of-frame TCR alpha sharing.

Template switching supplied a universal primer site; unique molecular identifiers were carried on the cDNA. From the 5' RACE reads, TCRdb called clonotypes with MiXCR, one entry per CDR3 protein. The repertoire has hundreds of thousands of distinct CDR3 sequences, roughly 12% of them found once; the top ten carry 1.5% to 2%. Of note for this clonotype: Its antigen is currently unknown.

The sample also formed part of further work on yellow fever vaccine responses in identical twins.

This chain joins TRBV6-5 and TRBJ1-1; D gene unclear. The clonotype was recovered from a woman younger than 30 in good health. The material sequenced was PBMCs. CDR3 sequence: CASSSLPEMAEAFF. CDR3 sequence (DNA): TGTGCCAGCAGTTCCCTTCCAGAGATGGCTGAAGCTTTCTTT.